This T cell receptor (beta chain) was identified during a study of breast tumors, draining lymph nodes, adjacent tissues. The CDR3 sequence is 14 residues long. The V gene's germline CDR1 is MDHEN and CDR2 SYDVKM. V was pared by 5 bases and J by 3 bases, with 5 bases of the junction left unmatched. The lymph nodes were axillary draining lymph nodes from breast cancer patients. In its sample, this clonotype was seen many times. TCRdb recomputed calls from the multiplex PCR reads with MiXCR, one row per CDR3 protein. The sample contains around 140,000 distinct CDR3 sequences, under 25% of which appear only once.

This clonotype was obtained from a female donor with breast cancer. Some clones in this sample may be carry-over from other donors' samples. What was sequenced was axillary lymph node tissue. The chain carries TRBV28 and TRBJ2-7, with 9 bases that match TRBD2. The DNA for the CDR3 is TGTGCCAGCAGTCGTAGCGGGAGCGGCTACGAGCAGTACTTC. The encoded protein is CASSRSGSGYEQYF.